This T cell receptor (beta chain) was documented in a study of blood T cell repertoires in COVID-19. Generated by immunoSEQ multiplex PCR, the TCRdb table keeps only in-frame clones and is missing some. The sample carries fewer than 90,000 clones, about 80% recorded once. Trimming cost V 7 bases and J 4 bases, with 5 bases left between them. The length of the CDR3 is 11 residues. Per the germline V gene, CDR1 is SNHLY and CDR2 is FYNNEI. This TCR came from a human donor in a cohort sampled during active COVID-19. The sequencing sample was made of peripheral blood. The rearrangement links TRBV2 to TRBJ2-1; no reliable D call. This CDR3 is CASKAYNEQFF. CDR3 in DNA: TGTGCCAGCAAAGCGTACAATGAGCAGTTCTTC.